A single sample is the source of the 15 T cell receptor beta chains below, sequenced in a study of T cell clones after liver transplantation. The table came from immunoSEQ multiplex PCR; TCRdb's copy has only in-frame clones and leaves some out. The sample contains about 58,000 clones, 70% of which appear only once. The sequences come from CD4+ T cells from blood, collected at the roughly 15-month timepoint. The receptors were sampled from a human patient who received a liver transplant. Some T cells may originate from the graft donor.

The chain combines TRBV9 with TRBJ2-5; TRBD1 might be the D (6 bases). Looked up from germline, CDR1 is SGDLS and CDR2 is YYNGEE. Between the trimmed V and J ends, which lost 7 bases and 1 base, there was a span of 20 bases. This CDR3 contains 16 residues. The CDR3 sequence: CASSLEGGLRQETQYF. The CDR3 coding sequence is TGTGCCAGCTCCCTCGAAGGGGGTCTGCGCCAAGAGACCCAGTACTTC.

V gene TRBV6-1 combines with J gene TRBJ1-3; D gene uncertain. The CDR3 spans 12 residues. Germline values: CDR1 MNHNS, CDR2 SASEGT. V lost 4 bases, J lost 2 bases, and 3 bases lay in between. CDR3 loop: CASSATGNTIYF. The CDR3 nucleotides read TGTGCCAGCAGTGCAACTGGAAACACCATATATTTT.

A few counts support this clone. The V and J genes are TRBV7-2 and TRBJ1-1; no definite D call. This CDR3 has 14 residues. The V and J ends lost 5 bases and 3 bases respectively, with 13 bases between them. Germline V CDR1 and CDR2: SGHTA, FQGNSA. CDR3 protein: CASSPIRVDTEAFF. Written as DNA, the CDR3 is TGTGCCAGCAGCCCTATACGGGTGGACACTGAAGCTTTCTTT.

The V call is TRBV30, the J call TRBJ1-5; D remains ambiguous. Germline values: CDR1 GTSNPN, CDR2 SVGIG (reference sequence). The CDR3 runs to 13 residues. Trimming took 2 bases from V and 5 from J, leaving 10 bases between them. The CDR3: CAWSFRNYQPQHF. CDR3 DNA sequence: TGTGCCTGGAGTTTCAGGAACTATCAGCCCCAGCATTTT. Supplemented by reference TRBV30 and TRBJ1-5, the full variable domain reads SQTIHQWPATLVQPVGSPLSLECTVEGTSNPNLYWYRQAAGRGLQLLFYSVGIGQISSEVPQNLSASRPQDRQFILSSKKLLLSDSGFYLCAWSFRNYQPQHFGDGTRLSIL.

The gene calls are TRBV5-1 and TRBJ1-1; 7 bases line up with TRBD1. With V trimmed by 3 bases and J by 4 bases, 3 bases remained unmatched. Germline-derived CDR1 and CDR2 are SGHRS and YFSETQ. This CDR3 region has 13 residues. The CDR3 sequence: CASSSQGGTEAFF. The DNA of the CDR3 is TGCGCCAGCAGCTCCCAGGGGGGCACTGAAGCTTTCTTT.

This clone was seen only a few times. This chain connects TRBV2 to TRBJ2-1, with 9 bases identical to TRBD2. Trimming at V came to 7 bases and at J to 9 bases, leaving 13 bases not matched to a gene. The CDR3 runs 15 residues. The germline V gene has CDR1 SNHLY and CDR2 FYNNEI. CDR3 loop: CASKGGSGGPGEQFF. As DNA, the CDR3 is TGTGCCAGCAAAGGAGGAAGCGGGGGGCCCGGTGAGCAGTTCTTC.

J is TRBJ2-3 and V is TRBV2; TRBD1 aligns across 7 bases. V was pared by 4 bases and J by 0 bases, with 4 bases of the junction left unmatched. CDR1 and CDR2 from the germline V gene are SNHLY and FYNNEI. The CDR3 runs 15 residues. The CDR3 sequence: CASSGGTVSTDTQYF. The DNA for the CDR3 is TGTGCCAGCAGTGGGGGGACAGTTAGCACAGATACGCAGTATTTT. Full variable domain (outside the CDR3, taken from reference TRBV2 and TRBJ2-3): EPEVTQTPSHQVTQMGQEVILRCVPISNHLYFYWYRQILGQKVEFLVSFYNNEISEKSEIFDDQFSVERPDGSNFTLKIRSTKLEDSAMYFCASSGGTVSTDTQYFGPGTRLTVL.

This clone has a single count. This chain joins TRBV7-9 and TRBJ2-5; D tentatively reads TRBD1 or TRBD2 (6 bases each). From germline, CDR1 is SEHNR and CDR2 FQNEAQ (reference sequence). V shed 0 bases and J shed 1 base, with 15 bases lying between them. The CDR3 loop spans 17 amino acids. In nucleotides, the CDR3 is TGTGCCAGCAGCTTAGCGCTGCGGGACAACACCCAAGAGACCCAGTACTTC. This codes for CASSLALRDNTQETQYF.

The chain combines TRBV30 with TRBJ2-3; 7 bases are a match to TRBD1. The ends lost 0 bases at V and 4 bases at J; junction bases unmatched: 10. This CDR3 is built from 16 residues. In germline, CDR1 is GTSNPN, CDR2 SVGIG (reference sequence). The DNA for the CDR3 is TGTGCCTGGAGTGTAAGTTCCAGGGGGACCCCAGATACGCAGTATTTT. Its translation is CAWSVSSRGTPDTQYF.

The sample holds one count of this clone. The chain uses TRBV15 and TRBJ2-1, with 12 nucleotides matching TRBD2. With 0 bases clipped from V and 5 bases from J, the junction kept 8 bases outside the gene matches. The germline V gene has CDR1 LNHNV and CDR2 YYDKDF (reference sequence). This CDR3 has 18 residues. The CDR3 region has the DNA TGTGCCACCAGCAGAGATTGGCGGACTAGCGGGGCAAACAATGAGCAGTTCTTC. Translated: CATSRDWRTSGANNEQFF.

This chain links TRBV2 with TRBJ2-6; D not resolved. Trimming shortened V by 6 bases and J by 0 bases, and 9 bases separated the two germline ends. Germline loops: CDR1 SNHLY, CDR2 FYNNEI. The CDR3 extends over 15 amino acids. CDR3 region: CASRVGNSGANVLTF. CDR3 bases: TGTGCCAGCAGGGTGGGGAACTCTGGGGCCAACGTCCTGACTTTC. The full variable domain, rest sourced from reference TRBV2 and TRBJ2-6, is EPEVTQTPSHQVTQMGQEVILRCVPISNHLYFYWYRQILGQKVEFLVSFYNNEISEKSEIFDDQFSVERPDGSNFTLKIRSTKLEDSAMYFCASRVGNSGANVLTFGAGSRLTVL.

The chain couples TRBV19 to TRBJ1-5, with 9 bases matching TRBD1. The J segment lost 6 bases and the V segment lost 2 bases, leaving 5 bases of the junction unmatched. Germline loops: CDR1 LNHDA, CDR2 SQIVND (reference sequence). The CDR3 totals 15 residues. In DNA, the CDR3 is TGTGCCAGTAGTATAAGGGGACAGGGCATTCAGCCCCAGCATTTT. It is translated as CASSIRGQGIQPQHF.

V gene TRBV2 combines with J gene TRBJ2-3; unclear D gene. There are 11 residues in the CDR3. Trimming took 6 bases from V and 2 from J, leaving 3 bases between them. Germline loops: CDR1 SNHLY, CDR2 FYNNEI. The CDR3 loop reads CASRNTDTQYF. DNA for the CDR3: TGTGCCAGCAGGAACACAGATACGCAGTATTTT.

The chain joins TRBV28 to TRBJ2-1; 10 bases map to TRBD2. V trimming: 1 base; J trimming: 7 bases; junction bases outside the gene matches: 22. The CDR3 loop spans 21 amino acids. Germline-derived CDR1 and CDR2 are MDHEN and SYDVKM. CDR3 nucleotides: TGTGCCAGCAGTTTATACGAGGGTTTTACTAGCGGGAAGAGGGTGAGGAATGAGCAGTTCTTC. The encoded protein is CASSLYEGFTSGKRVRNEQFF.

This clone appeared once. The chain recombines TRBV19 with TRBJ2-3; unclear D gene. The CDR3 consists of 13 residues. Between the trimmed V and J ends, which lost 3 bases and 5 bases, there was a span of 9 bases. Germline CDR1 reads LNHDA; CDR2 reads SQIVND (reference sequence). The CDR3 protein is CASSIGPRDTQYF. The CDR3, as DNA: TGTGCCAGTAGTATTGGCCCTAGAGATACGCAGTATTTT. Full variable domain (rest looked up from reference TRBV19 and TRBJ2-3): DGGITQSPKYLFRKEGQNVTLSCEQNLNHDAMYWYRQDPGQGLRLIYYSQIVNDFQKGDIAEGYSVSREKKESFPLTVTSAQKNPTAFYLCASSIGPRDTQYFGPGTRLTVL.